The 21 T cell receptor beta chains below all came from one sample that was sequenced in a study of shared clonotypes between healthy human individuals. Clones were read by immunoSEQ multiplex PCR, and TCRdb kept only the in-frame ones, dropping some. The sample includes 2 million to 2.5 million clones, approximately 95% of them seen just once. The sample was naive CD4+ T cells sorted from blood. As for subset: CD45RA+ positively selected. Receptors were obtained from a man between 18 and 35 years old in good health.

This CDR3 reads CASSQQGLAQAGELFF. The CDR3, as DNA: TGTGCCAGCAGCCAACAGGGGTTAGCCCAGGCGGGGGAGCTGTTTTTT. The rearrangement links TRBV2 to TRBJ2-2; 7 bases match TRBD1. Germline V CDR1 and CDR2: SNHLY, FYNNEI. The length of the CDR3 is 16 residues. Trimming cost V 6 bases and J 8 bases; bases outside gene matches: 15.

The DNA of the CDR3 is TGTGCCAGCAGCGTGGACAGGGTCACCGGGGAGCTGTTTTTT. Amino acids: CASSVDRVTGELFF. V and J are TRBV9 and TRBJ2-2, with 8 bases identical to TRBD1. The germline V gene has CDR1 SGDLS and CDR2 YYNGEE. This CDR3 contains 14 residues. The junction had 1 base not matched to a gene; V was cut back by 2 bases and J by 4 bases.

In regard to this clone: Different DNA sequences within this sample yield the same CDR3. The chain employs TRBV2 and TRBJ1-2; 8 nucleotides agree with TRBD1. After removal of 2 bases from V and 4 bases from J, the junction contained 0 bases not matched to a gene. CDR1 SNHLY and CDR2 FYNNEI come from the germline V gene. The CDR3 runs to 13 residues. CDR3 region: CASSETGGYGYTF. CDR3 coding DNA: TGTGCCAGCAGTGAAACAGGGGGCTATGGCTACACCTTC. Drawing the rest from reference TRBV2 and TRBJ1-2, the complete variable domain is EPEVTQTPSHQVTQMGQEVILRCVPISNHLYFYWYRQILGQKVEFLVSFYNNEISEKSEIFDDQFSVERPDGSNFTLKIRSTKLEDSAMYFCASSETGGYGYTFGSGTRLTVV.

V is TRBV2 and J is TRBJ2-2, with D possibly called TRBD1 or TRBD2 (5 bases each). This CDR3 is built from 14 residues. Per germline, CDR1 SNHLY and CDR2 FYNNEI. V lost 7 bases and J 3 bases, leaving 12 bases between the germline ends. CDR3 sequence reads: CASTWDRDTGELFF. CDR3 nucleotides: TGTGCCAGCACTTGGGACCGGGACACCGGGGAGCTGTTTTTT.

CDR3 in DNA: TGTGCCAGCAGTGAAACTCCAGGAGGTGCCAAAAACATTCAGTACTTC. Translating gives CASSETPGGAKNIQYF. V usage is TRBV6-1 and J usage is TRBJ2-4; a weak D match, TRBD2 (5 bases). The CDR3 sequence is 16 residues long. In germline, CDR1 is MNHNS, CDR2 SASEGT. Trimming cost V 2 bases and J 1 base, with 12 bases left between them.

V is TRBV6-1 and J is TRBJ1-1; D may be TRBD1 (5 bases). There are 13 residues in the CDR3. Looked up from germline, CDR1 is MNHNS and CDR2 is SASEGT. Trimming took 5 bases from V and 10 from J, leaving 17 bases between them. The CDR3 sequence is CASSPTRGVAAFF. The CDR3 DNA reads TGTGCCAGCAGTCCCACCCGAGGGGTAGCAGCTTTCTTT.

The V and J genes are TRBV28 and TRBJ1-6, with a weak D call TRBD1 (5 bases). Trimming cost V 2 bases and J 7 bases, with 12 bases left between them. CDR1 MDHEN and CDR2 SYDVKM come from the germline V gene. This CDR3 has 15 amino acids. The CDR3 region is CASSLVDKSNSPLHF. The CDR3 coding sequence is TGTGCCAGCAGTTTAGTGGACAAGTCGAATTCACCCCTCCACTTT. Complete variable domain (other parts from reference TRBV28 and TRBJ1-6): DVKVTQSSRYLVKRTGEKVFLECVQDMDHENMFWYRQDPGLGLRLIYFSYDVKMKEKGDIPEGYSVSREKKERFSLILESASTNQTSMYLCASSLVDKSNSPLHFGNGTRLTVT.

The chain couples TRBV6-5 to TRBJ1-2; 11 nucleotides agree with TRBD1. The V and J ends lost 6 bases and 8 bases, in that order; junction bases with no gene match: 8. From germline, CDR1 is MNHEY and CDR2 SVGAGI. The CDR3 has 14 residues. CDR3 sequence (DNA): TGTGCCAGCAGGCAACCGGGACAGGGGGGAGGCTACACCTTC. Encoded protein: CASRQPGQGGGYTF.

The chain has TRBV6-5 and TRBJ2-1; 12 bases fit TRBD2. This CDR3 comprises 13 residues. Losses at the gene ends were 5 bases for V and 8 bases for J; bases not matched to a gene: 1. Germline V lookup: CDR1 MNHEY, CDR2 SVGAGI. CDR3 region: CASSLAGGHEQFF. For the CDR3, the DNA is TGTGCCAGCAGTCTAGCGGGGGGGCATGAGCAGTTCTTC.

The J gene is TRBJ1-5, the V gene TRBV6-1; 7 nucleotides agree with TRBD1. The CDR3 spans 16 residues. V dropped 2 bases and J dropped 2; count of bases not matched to a gene: 6. The V gene's germline CDR1 is MNHNS and CDR2 SASEGT. The CDR3 is CASSETRGVGNQPQHF. Written as DNA, the CDR3 is TGTGCCAGCAGTGAAACCAGGGGGGTTGGCAATCAGCCCCAGCATTTT.

Concerning this clone itself: Other DNA sequences within the sample encode an identical CDR3. This chain links TRBV5-4 with TRBJ2-3, with 9 nucleotides matching TRBD1. Trimming cost V 3 bases and J 4 bases; bases outside gene matches: 3. The CDR3 consists of 14 residues. CDR1 and CDR2 from the germline V gene are SGHNT and YYREEE (reference sequence). The CDR3 DNA is TGTGCCAGCAGCTCCGGGACAGGGCCAGATACGCAGTATTTT. This sequence encodes CASSSGTGPDTQYF. Using reference TRBV5-4 and TRBJ2-3 for the parts outside the CDR3, the full variable domain is ETGVTQSPTHLIKTRGQQVTLRCSSQSGHNTVSWYQQALGQGPQFIFQYYREEENGRGNFPPRFSGLQFPNYSSELNVNALELDDSALYLCASSSGTGPDTQYFGPGTRLTVL.

With regard to this clone: At the DNA level, this CDR3 is encoded by other sequences in the same sample as well. This sequence joins TRBV28 and TRBJ1-4; D ambiguous. Germline V gene sequence: CDR1 MDHEN, CDR2 SYDVKM. The CDR3 consists of 14 residues. V was shortened by 1 base and J by 4 bases, with 7 bases between the two germline ends. The CDR3 loop is CASSLSGFNEKLFF. DNA for the CDR3: TGTGCCAGCAGTTTATCAGGTTTTAATGAAAAACTGTTTTTT. The full variable domain, rest sourced from reference TRBV28 and TRBJ1-4, is DVKVTQSSRYLVKRTGEKVFLECVQDMDHENMFWYRQDPGLGLRLIYFSYDVKMKEKGDIPEGYSVSREKKERFSLILESASTNQTSMYLCASSLSGFNEKLFFGSGTQLSVL.

V usage is TRBV6-5 and J usage is TRBJ1-5; a possible D gene is TRBD1 (5 bases). V lost 8 bases, J lost 1 base, and 15 bases lay in between. Germline V gene data show CDR1 as MNHEY and CDR2 as SVGAGI. There are 15 residues in the CDR3. The CDR3 nucleotides are TGTGCCAGCCTGAGGGGAAAGGGGAGCAATCAGCCCCAGCATTTT. Translating it yields CASLRGKGSNQPQHF.

This chain connects TRBV19 to TRBJ2-2, with 10 bases identical to TRBD1. Germline CDR1 is LNHDA and CDR2 is SQIVND (reference sequence). The CDR3 has 16 amino acids. Trimming cost V 4 bases and J 3 bases; bases outside gene matches: 5. The CDR3 nucleotides are TGTGCCAGTAGTACGCCGGGACAGGGGCACACCGGGGAGCTGTTTTTT. Its translation: CASSTPGQGHTGELFF. Complete variable domain (other parts from reference TRBV19 and TRBJ2-2): DGGITQSPKYLFRKEGQNVTLSCEQNLNHDAMYWYRQDPGQGLRLIYYSQIVNDFQKGDIAEGYSVSREKKESFPLTVTSAQKNPTAFYLCASSTPGQGHTGELFFGEGSRLTVL.

The table lists this clone with a count of one. The genes are TRBV6-5 and TRBJ1-2; tentatively, D is TRBD1 (5 bases). CDR1 is MNHEY, CDR2 SVGAGI, per germline. The CDR3 consists of 15 residues. V was pared by 4 bases and J by 3 bases, with 15 bases between. This CDR3 is CASSSGTGRHYGYTF. The CDR3 DNA reads as TGTGCCAGCAGTTCTGGGACGGGACGCCACTATGGCTACACCTTC.

The rearrangement links TRBV28 to TRBJ1-1, with TRBD1 matching 7 bases. V gave up 5 bases and J gave up 0 bases; unmatched junction bases: 3. Germline V gene lookup returns CDR1 MDHEN and CDR2 SYDVKM. This CDR3 contains 14 residues. CDR3 region: CASSTGTVNTEAFF. The CDR3, as DNA: TGTGCCAGCAGTACCGGGACAGTGAACACTGAAGCTTTCTTT. The full variable domain, with the rest looked up from reference TRBV28 and TRBJ1-1, is DVKVTQSSRYLVKRTGEKVFLECVQDMDHENMFWYRQDPGLGLRLIYFSYDVKMKEKGDIPEGYSVSREKKERFSLILESASTNQTSMYLCASSTGTVNTEAFFGQGTRLTVV.

The chain is built from TRBV21-1 and TRBJ1-2. TRBV21-1 is termed a pseudogene. The CDR3 consists of 15 residues. The CDR3: CASSGPSWPWEGYTF. The CDR3 DNA reads as TGTGCCAGCAGCGGACCCTCGTGGCCCTGGGAGGGCTACACCTTC.

The chain joins TRBV6-1 to TRBJ1-3; TRBD1 might be the D (6 bases). The germline V gene has CDR1 MNHNS and CDR2 SASEGT. The CDR3 runs 15 residues. V was pared by 8 bases and J by 0 bases, with 14 bases between. Here the CDR3 DNA reads TGTGCCAGCTGGATTGGGGGCGGCTCTGGAAACACCATATATTTT. It specifies CASWIGGGSGNTIYF.

As for this clone: The same CDR3 is also encoded by other DNA sequences in this sample. The genes are TRBV5-4 and TRBJ1-5; D may be TRBD1 (5 bases). The V gene lost 1 base and the J gene lost 4 bases, with 9 bases spanning the gap. The CDR3 runs to 14 residues. From germline, CDR1 is SGHNT and CDR2 YYREEE (reference sequence). The CDR3 region is CASSLFGGNQPQHF. CDR3 bases: TGTGCCAGCAGCTTGTTTGGGGGGAATCAGCCCCAGCATTTT.

About this clone itself: The same CDR3 is also encoded by other DNA sequences in this sample. V is TRBV19 and J is TRBJ2-3, with D uncertain. Trimming took 6 bases from V and 0 from J, leaving 7 bases between them. CDR3 length equals 13 residues. Germline V gene sequence: CDR1 LNHDA, CDR2 SQIVND (reference sequence). DNA for the CDR3: TGTGCCAGTAGACAAAGTAGCACAGATACGCAGTATTTT. This sequence encodes CASRQSSTDTQYF.

The V gene is TRBV2, the J gene TRBJ2-2; D assignment may be TRBD1 or TRBD2 (5 bases each). The germline V gene encodes CDR1 SNHLY and CDR2 FYNNEI. The CDR3 is made up of 16 amino acids. Trimming took 3 bases from V and 6 from J, leaving 17 bases between them. CDR3 bases: TGTGCCAGCAGTGAGGGGCAAGCAATGGGACCCGGGGAGCTGTTTTTT. Encoded protein: CASSEGQAMGPGELFF.